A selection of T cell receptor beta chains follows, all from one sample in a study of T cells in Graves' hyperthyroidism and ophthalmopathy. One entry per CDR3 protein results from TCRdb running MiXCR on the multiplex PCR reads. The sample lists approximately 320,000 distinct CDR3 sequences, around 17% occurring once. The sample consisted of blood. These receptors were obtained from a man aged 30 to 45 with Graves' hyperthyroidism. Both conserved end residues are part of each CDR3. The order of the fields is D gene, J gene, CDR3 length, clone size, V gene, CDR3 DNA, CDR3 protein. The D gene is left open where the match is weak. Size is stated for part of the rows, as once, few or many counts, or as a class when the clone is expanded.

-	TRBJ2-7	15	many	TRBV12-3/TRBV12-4	TGTGCCAGCAGTCCCATGGGGGGGCCCACCTACGAGCAGTACTTC	CASSPMGGPTYEQYF
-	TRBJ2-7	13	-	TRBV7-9	TGTGCCAGCAGCTTCTCCCAATTATACGAGCAGTACTTC	CASSFSQLYEQYF
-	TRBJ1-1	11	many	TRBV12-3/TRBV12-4	TGTGCCAGCAGTCCTGGCGCTGAAGCTTTCTTT	CASSPGAEAFF
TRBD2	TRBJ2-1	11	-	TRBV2	TGTGCCGGCGCCGGGACTATTGAGCAGTTCTTC	CAGAGTIEQFF
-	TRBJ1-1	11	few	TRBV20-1	TGCAGTGCTAGTTCCTACACTGAAGCTTTCTTT	CSASSYTEAFF
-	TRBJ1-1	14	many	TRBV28	TGTGCCAGCAGTTCCCCAGGGATGAACACTGAAGCTTTCTTT	CASSSPGMNTEAFF
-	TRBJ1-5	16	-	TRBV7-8	TGTGCCAGCAGCTTAGGGACGATCTATAGCAATCAGCCCCAGCATTTT	CASSLGTIYSNQPQHF
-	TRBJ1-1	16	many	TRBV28	TGTGCCAGCAGTTTCCCGCAGAGAGACATGAACACTGAAGCTTTCTTT	CASSFPQRDMNTEAFF
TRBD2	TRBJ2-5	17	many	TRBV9	TGTGCCAGCAGCGCCGATAGAACCGGCGGGAGAGGAACGACCCAGTACTTC	CASSADRTGGRGTTQYF
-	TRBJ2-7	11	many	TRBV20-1	TGCAGTGCCCGACAGATCTACGAGCAGTACTTC	CSARQIYEQYF
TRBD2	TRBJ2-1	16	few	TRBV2	TGTGCCAGCAGCAAGACTAGCGCTTACTCCTACAATGAGCAGTTCTTC	CASSKTSAYSYNEQFF
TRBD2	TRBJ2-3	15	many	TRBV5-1	TGCGCCAGCAGCTTTAGCGGGAAAAGCACAGATACGCAGTATTTT	CASSFSGKSTDTQYF
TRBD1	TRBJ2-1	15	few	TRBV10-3	TGTGCCATCAGCGACCGGGACAGGGGGCCTCTTGAGCAGTTCTTC	CAISDRDRGPLEQFF
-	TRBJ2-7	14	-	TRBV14	TGTGCCAGCAGCCAGTCCGCAGATTTTTACGAGCAGTACTTC	CASSQSADFYEQYF
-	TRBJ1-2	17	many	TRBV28	TGTGCCAGCAGGAAGGGGACACCACCCCTGAATAACTATGGCTACACCTTC	CASRKGTPPLNNYGYTF
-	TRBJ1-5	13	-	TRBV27	TGTGCCACCAGTTTTCGGGCTGAACAGCCCCAGCATTTT	CATSFRAEQPQHF
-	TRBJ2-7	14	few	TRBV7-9	TGTGCCAGCAGCCTAACTACAGACAGGTCCGAGCAGTACTTC	CASSLTTDRSEQYF
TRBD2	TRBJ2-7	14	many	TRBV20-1	TGCAGTGCTTCAGAGCGGGGGGGCTCCTACGAGCAGTACTTC	CSASERGGSYEQYF
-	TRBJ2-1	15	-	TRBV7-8	TGTGCCAGCAGCTTAGTTTTAGGGGGGGTCAATGAGCAGTTCTTC	CASSLVLGGVNEQFF
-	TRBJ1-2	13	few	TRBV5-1	TGCGCCAGCAGCTTGGAGTTCAGCTATGGCTACACCTTC	CASSLEFSYGYTF
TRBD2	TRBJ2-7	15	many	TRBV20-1	TGCAGTGCTCCGACTAGCGGGAGGGCTTTATACGAGCAGTACTTC	CSAPTSGRALYEQYF
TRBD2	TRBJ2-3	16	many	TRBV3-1	TGTGCCAGCAGCCAAGGACTAGCGGGAGACACAGATACGCAGTATTTT	CASSQGLAGDTDTQYF
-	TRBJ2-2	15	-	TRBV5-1	TGCGCCAGCAGCTTGGAGTCCCGGGCCACCGGGGAGCTGTTTTTT	CASSLESRATGELFF